The rows below give T cell receptor beta chains drawn from one sample of a study of shared clonotypes between healthy human individuals. Sequenced by immunoSEQ multiplex PCR; TCRdb stores in-frame clones only, minus some. The sample gives a few hundred thousand clones, approximately 71% of which show up once; 9.5% to 15% is in the top ten. Sequenced input: PBMCs. The receptors here all came from a woman in her thirties or forties in good health. Some clones in this sample may be carry-over from other donors' samples. Both conserved end residues are part of each CDR3. Fields, in order: D gene, clone size, J gene, V gene, CDR3 protein, CDR3 DNA. D genes are given only for firm matches. Part of the rows lack a size; the others show once, few, many or a class for expanded clones.

TRBD2 many TRBJ2-3 TRBV5-4 CASSLEREPYTDTQYF TGTGCCAGCAGCTTGGAGCGGGAGCCGTACACAGATACGCAGTATTTT
. . TRBJ1-3 TRBV5-1 CASSGESGNTIYF TGCGCCAGCAGCGGAGAGTCTGGAAACACCATATATTTT
. . TRBJ2-7 TRBV9 CASSVGGGQSYEQYF TGTGCCAGCAGCGTAGGCGGGGGACAGAGCTACGAGCAGTACTTC
. . TRBJ2-1 TRBV28 CAARGDGPYNEQFF TGTGCCGCAAGAGGGGACGGACCCTACAATGAGCAGTTCTTC
. . TRBJ2-2 TRBV30 CACSSGTIYANTGELFF TGTGCCTGCTCTTCCGGGACAATCTACGCGAACACCGGGGAGCTGTTTTTT
. . TRBJ2-7 TRBV4-1 CASSQWWWTSVSVDYEQYF TGCGCCAGCAGCCAATGGTGGTGGACTTCGGTTTCCGTCGACTACGAGCAGTACTTC
. . TRBJ1-2 TRBV5-6 CASRSGTTAYGYTF TGTGCCAGCAGATCCGGGACGACGGCATATGGCTACACCTTC
. . TRBJ2-1 TRBV11-1 CASSLDVAVSYNEQFF TGTGCCAGCAGCTTAGACGTTGCGGTCTCCTACAATGAGCAGTTCTTC
TRBD1 . TRBJ2-2 TRBV4-2 CASSGGQGLPGELFF TGTGCCAGCAGCGGAGGACAGGGCCTACCCGGGGAGCTGTTTTTT
. many TRBJ2-7 TRBV19 CASSSYPGTPDEQYF TGTGCCAGTAGTTCCTACCCCGGGACCCCCGACGAGCAGTACTTC
. . TRBJ2-3 TRBV29-1 CSVARSSTDTQYF TGCAGCGTTGCCCGTTCTAGCACAGATACGCAGTATTTT
. many TRBJ2-7 TRBV27 CASSFHGPYEQYF TGTGCCAGCAGTTTCCATGGACCTTACGAGCAGTACTTC
. . TRBJ2-2 TRBV6-9 CANRGQRNTGELFF TGTGCCAATAGAGGGCAGAGGAACACCGGGGAGCTGTTTTTT
TRBD1 . TRBJ1-1 TRBV7-8 CASSPPRQGVNTEAFF TGTGCCAGCAGCCCCCCCCGACAGGGGGTGAACACTGAAGCTTTCTTT
. . TRBJ2-5 TRBV4-1 CASSQGGRETQYF TGCGCCAGCAGCCAAGGGGGGCGAGAGACCCAGTACTTC
. few TRBJ1-1 TRBV7-9 CASTTVNTEAFF TGTGCCAGCACCACAGTGAACACTGAAGCTTTCTTT
. . TRBJ2-1 TRBV5-6 CASSYGQEQFF TGTGCCAGCAGCTACGGACAGGAGCAGTTCTTC
TRBD2 . TRBJ2-7 TRBV19 CASSLQLASPYEQYF TGTGCCAGTAGCTTACAACTAGCGAGTCCCTACGAGCAGTACTTC
TRBD2 . TRBJ2-1 TRBV5-4 CASSSGLAGASYNEQFF TGTGCCAGCAGCTCGGGACTAGCGGGGGCCTCTTACAATGAGCAGTTCTTC
. . TRBJ1-2 TRBV9 CASSVDPHKNYGYTF TGTGCCAGCAGCGTAGACCCACACAAGAACTATGGCTACACCTTC
. few TRBJ2-3 TRBV15 CATSRDAGSGPDTQYF TGTGCCACCAGCAGAGATGCGGGCTCTGGGCCAGATACGCAGTATTTT
. . TRBJ2-7 TRBV7-2 CASSPDVANYEQYF TGTGCCAGCAGCCCCGACGTGGCTAACTACGAGCAGTACTTC
TRBD1 . TRBJ1-4 TRBV4-3 CASSQRGDRSYEKLFF TGCGCCAGCAGCCAAAGGGGGGACAGAAGTTATGAAAAACTGTTTTTT
. once TRBJ2-7 TRBV7-8 CASSANRGYEQYF TGTGCCAGCAGCGCCAACCGGGGGTACGAGCAGTACTTC
TRBD2 . TRBJ2-5 TRBV19 CASTRTSGSGETQYF TGTGCCAGTACCCGGACTAGCGGGAGTGGTGAGACCCAGTACTTC
. . TRBJ1-4 TRBV5-4 CASSGPGPTNEKLFF TGTGCCAGCAGCGGTCCGGGACCGACTAATGAAAAACTGTTTTTT
. . TRBJ2-2 TRBV4-1 CASSQASALINTGELFF TGCGCCAGCAGCCAAGCTTCAGCCCTAATAAACACCGGGGAGCTGTTTTTT
. . TRBJ2-1 TRBV6-1 CASSPPGRGNEQFF TGTGCCAGCAGTCCCCCGGGACGAGGCAATGAGCAGTTCTTC
. . TRBJ2-7 TRBV1 CTSSQEEGCEQYF TGCACCAGCAGCCAAGAGGAGGGGTGCGAGCAGTACTTC
. . TRBJ1-3 TRBV29-1 CSVGQGSSGNTIYF TGCAGCGTTGGGCAGGGGAGCTCTGGAAACACCATATATTTT
. . TRBJ2-1 TRBV7-8 CASSLALVEQFF TGTGCCAGCAGCTTAGCATTGGTGGAGCAGTTCTTC
. once TRBJ2-7 TRBV9 CASSSQVGAYEQYF TGTGCCAGCAGCTCCCAGGTCGGAGCCTACGAGCAGTACTTC